These 24 T cell receptor beta chains came from one sample sequenced in a study of T-cell memory formation after mild COVID-19. MiXCR was run by TCRdb on the 5' RACE reads, yielding one entry per CDR3 protein. The sample carries a few hundred thousand distinct CDR3 sequences, over 20% recorded once. Material: PBMCs or a T cell subset sorted from them (not recorded which). Every receptor here comes from an adult woman who had mild COVID-19 (a few samples of this study predate the infection). Cell type and time point are not known.

V is TRBV29-1 and J is TRBJ2-1; possible D gene TRBD2, 5 bases. The CDR3 runs to 14 residues. In germline, CDR1 is SQVTM, CDR2 ANQGSEA. The germline V and J ends were trimmed by 6 bases and 0 bases, with 12 bases remaining between them. This CDR3 reads CSVPPGSSYNEQFF. In nucleotides, the CDR3 is TGCAGCGTCCCCCCGGGGAGCTCCTACAATGAGCAGTTCTTC.

The genes are TRBV12-3 or TRBV12-4 and TRBJ1-2, with TRBD1 matching 9 bases. Germline trimming cut 7 bases from V and 7 bases from J; bases unmatched to any gene: 13. This CDR3 region has 15 residues. The CDR3 DNA is TGTGCCAGCAAAGACTACGGGACAGGGTCTTCTGGCTACACCTTC. It specifies CASKDYGTGSSGYTF.

V usage is TRBV11-2 and J usage is TRBJ2-5, with 9 bases identical to TRBD1. Germline V gene lookup returns CDR1 SGHAT and CDR2 FQNNGV. The CDR3 is made up of 16 amino acids. V lost 3 bases to trimming and J lost 5 bases; unmatched junction nucleotides: 10. DNA for the CDR3: TGTGCCAGCAGCTTGCTGGGACAGGGAGGGTCGGAGACCCAGTACTTC. Residues: CASSLLGQGGSETQYF.

The chain recombines TRBV30 with TRBJ2-5, with 8 bases identical to TRBD2. With V trimmed by 2 bases and J by 5 bases, 1 base remained unmatched. This CDR3 spans 12 amino acids. Germline V gene sequence: CDR1 GTSNPN, CDR2 SVGIG (reference sequence). The CDR3 bases are TGTGCCTGGAGTCGGGGGGGTGAGACCCAGTACTTC. It is translated as CAWSRGGETQYF.

The count of this clonotype is one. This sequence joins TRBV9 and TRBJ1-1; D perhaps matches TRBD1 (6 bases). Trimming shortened V by 4 bases and J by 1 base, and 20 bases separated the two germline ends. Germline V lookup: CDR1 SGDLS, CDR2 YYNGEE. The CDR3 has 17 amino acids. The DNA for the CDR3 is TGTGCCAGCAGCCCCGTAGGAGCGGGGGCGGGGAACACTGAAGCTTTCTTT. This translates into CASSPVGAGAGNTEAFF.

The rearrangement links TRBV18 to TRBJ2-1, with no clear D. The CDR3 loop spans 15 amino acids. Germline V gene data show CDR1 as KGHSH and CDR2 as LQKENI. V lost 6 bases and J lost 1, with 13 bases in between. This chain's CDR3 is CASSQQWASYNEQFF. In nucleotides, the CDR3 is TGTGCCAGCTCGCAACAGTGGGCGTCCTACAATGAGCAGTTCTTC.

The rearrangement joins TRBV20-1 to TRBJ1-6, with D unresolved. V was trimmed by 1 base and J by 8 bases, leaving 9 bases between them. Germline-derived CDR1 and CDR2 are DFQATT and SNEGSKA (reference sequence). The length of the CDR3 is 13 residues. Here the CDR3 DNA reads TGCAGTGCTAGAGCCCCCGGGGATTCACCCCTCCACTTT. It specifies CSARAPGDSPLHF.

This clonotype was recorded many times. J is TRBJ2-2 and V is TRBV7-3; D is possibly TRBD1 or TRBD2 (5 bases each). CDR3 length: 13 amino acids. V lost 3 bases and J 4 bases, leaving 6 bases between the germline ends. In germline, CDR1 is SGHTA, CDR2 FQGTGA. CDR3 in amino acids: CASSFGGTGELFF. Written as DNA, the CDR3 is TGTGCCAGCAGCTTTGGGGGCACCGGGGAGCTGTTTTTT.

This clonotype was seen only a few times. The chain recombines TRBV20-1 with TRBJ2-3, with 7 positions matching TRBD2. The CDR3 covers 13 residues. Germline assignment: CDR1 DFQATT and CDR2 SNEGSKA (reference sequence). V trimming: 5 bases; J trimming: 4 bases; junction bases outside the gene matches: 6. The CDR3 reads CSALLGGADTQYF. CDR3 nucleotide sequence: TGCAGTGCTCTCCTTGGGGGGGCAGATACGCAGTATTTT.

The chain links TRBV12-3 or TRBV12-4 to TRBJ2-2; 13 positions agree with TRBD2. The CDR3 is 18 residues long. J was trimmed by 1 base and V by 3 bases; bases with no gene match: 5. The CDR3 nucleotides are TGTGCCAGCAGTTTGACTAGCGGGGGGCACGTGAACACCGGGGAGCTGTTTTTT. It yields the protein CASSLTSGGHVNTGELFF.

Here the CDR3 DNA reads TGTGCCAGCAGTAGGGGGCAGGCTAGCGGGCAGCCCAAAAACATTCAGTACTTC. Protein product: CASSRGQASGQPKNIQYF. The chain has TRBV6-6 and TRBJ2-4; weak D call: TRBD2 (8 bases). Germline V gene sequence: CDR1 MNHNY, CDR2 SVGAGI (reference sequence). Trimming left V 5 bases short and J 2 bases short, with 22 bases between. This CDR3 contains 18 residues.

This clonotype has just a few counts. The chain recombines TRBV5-1 with TRBJ2-7; tentative D call: TRBD2 (6 bases). The CDR3 loop spans 16 amino acids. Trimming removed 0 bases at V and 1 base at J, with 14 bases between. Germline V gives CDR1 SGHRS, CDR2 YFSETQ. In DNA, the CDR3 is TGCGCCAGCAGCTTGGGGCCTGCGGGGTTTTCCTACGAGCAGTACTTC. Translating gives CASSLGPAGFSYEQYF.

This clonotype was seen a few times. The rearrangement uses TRBV20-1 and TRBJ2-2, with D uncertain. The CDR3 has 14 amino acids. In germline, CDR1 is DFQATT, CDR2 SNEGSKA (reference sequence). The ends were cut back, 3 bases at V and 1 base at J, with 9 bases in the middle. In DNA, the CDR3 is TGCAGTGCTAGGAGTGTGGGGAACACCGGGGAGCTGTTTTTT. This codes for CSARSVGNTGELFF.

This clonotype came up a few times. The rearrangement links TRBV7-9 to TRBJ2-4; 11 nucleotides line up with TRBD2. This CDR3 spans 15 amino acids. CDR1 SEHNR and CDR2 FQNEAQ come from the germline V gene (reference sequence). The V gene end was trimmed by 5 bases and the J gene end by 7 bases; junction bases not matched to a gene: 7. The CDR3 region has the DNA TGTGCCAGCAGCCAGACTAGCGGGACGCGGAACATTCAGTACTTC. Protein: CASSQTSGTRNIQYF.

The chain employs TRBV7-8 and TRBJ1-2; TRBD1 agrees at 8 bases. Germline V CDR1 and CDR2: SGHVS, FQNEAQ. The CDR3 runs to 16 residues. With V trimmed by 1 base and J by 8 bases, 12 bases remained unmatched. CDR3 residues: CASSLGRTGKWEGYTF. Here the CDR3 DNA reads TGTGCCAGCAGCTTAGGGAGGACAGGGAAGTGGGAAGGCTACACCTTC. The variable domain in full, with the rest retrieved from reference TRBV7-8 and TRBJ1-2, is GAGVSQSPRYKVAKRGQDVALRCDPISGHVSLFWYQQALGQGPEFLTYFQNEAQLDKSGLPSDRFFAERPEGSVSTLKIQRTQQEDSAVYLCASSLGRTGKWEGYTFGSGTRLTVV.

V gene TRBV30 combines with J gene TRBJ2-7; D might be TRBD2 (5 bases). V lost 1 base to trimming and J lost 1 base, with 8 bases between them. CDR3 length equals 13 residues. Germline assignment: CDR1 GTSNPN and CDR2 SVGIG (reference sequence). The CDR3 region has the DNA TGTGCCTGGAGTGCTTCGGGGTCCTACGAGCAGTACTTC. Amino acids: CAWSASGSYEQYF.

This clonotype was seen a handful of times. V gene TRBV7-9 combines with J gene TRBJ2-3; a possible D gene is TRBD1 (5 bases). CDR1 and CDR2 from the germline V gene are SEHNR and FQNEAQ (reference sequence). V dropped 5 bases and J dropped 2 bases, with 8 bases sitting between them. This CDR3 is 13 amino acids long. CDR3 DNA sequence: TGTGCCAGCAGCGTGGACATCACAGATACGCAGTATTTT. It translates to CASSVDITDTQYF.

In its sample, this clonotype was seen a few times. V gene TRBV12-3 or TRBV12-4 combines with J gene TRBJ1-5; 8 nucleotides align to TRBD1. Unmatched junction bases numbered 9, after V lost 7 bases and J lost 7 bases. There are 14 residues in the CDR3. The chain's CDR3 is CASKWDRTRQPQHF. DNA of the CDR3: TGTGCCAGCAAGTGGGACAGGACGCGACAGCCCCAGCATTTT.

This CDR3 is CATMGQGGLAGGFNEQFF. The DNA for the CDR3 is TGTGCCACCATGGGACAGGGGGGGTTAGCGGGAGGGTTCAATGAGCAGTTCTTC. V is TRBV24-1 and J is TRBJ2-1, with D possibly being TRBD1 or TRBD2 (11 bases each). Trimming took 8 bases from V and 6 from J, leaving 28 bases between them. Germline V CDR1 and CDR2: KGHDR, SFDVKD. This CDR3 is 18 amino acids long.

This clonotype was seen a handful of times. The V call is TRBV5-1, the J call TRBJ1-4; D gene ambiguous. V dropped 3 bases and J dropped 5 bases, with 11 bases sitting between them. This CDR3 is built from 14 residues. Germline CDR1 is SGHRS and CDR2 is YFSETQ. The CDR3 loop reads CASSSGRRNEKLFF. The CDR3, as DNA: TGCGCCAGCAGCTCCGGACGGAGAAATGAAAAACTGTTTTTT.

This clonotype was seen more than once but under ten times. This chain joins TRBV10-2 and TRBJ2-5; 7 nucleotides align to TRBD2. Trimming took 6 bases from V and 7 from J; bases not matched to a gene: 14. Germline assignment: CDR1 WSHSY and CDR2 SAAADI. This CDR3 has 15 residues. The CDR3 DNA is TGCGCCAGCAGCATCGCGGGGGTAACTGCGGGGACCCAGTACTTC. Its translation is CASSIAGVTAGTQYF.

This chain uses TRBV12-3 or TRBV12-4 with TRBJ2-1, with 7 bases fitting TRBD2. V shed 5 bases and J 4 bases; nucleotides not matched to a gene: 8. The length of the CDR3 is 15 residues. The CDR3 DNA follows: TGTGCCAGCAGTGTTGAAAGAGCGGGGTACAATGAGCAGTTCTTC. Translated: CASSVERAGYNEQFF.

The chain employs TRBV6-1 and TRBJ2-2; the match to TRBD1 covers 8 bases. The CDR3 runs to 15 residues. J lost 1 base, V lost 8 bases, and 6 bases had no gene match. The germline CDR1 and CDR2 sequences are MNHNS and SASEGT. CDR3 residues: CASLRTGRNTGELFF. DNA of the CDR3: TGTGCCAGCCTGAGGACAGGGAGGAACACCGGGGAGCTGTTTTTT.

J is TRBJ2-7 and V is TRBV18, with D possibly matching TRBD2 (6 bases). Germline values: CDR1 KGHSH, CDR2 LQKENI. Trimming cost V 1 base and J 6 bases, with 10 bases left between them. The CDR3 runs to 13 residues. CDR3 nucleotide sequence: TGTGCCAGCTCACCACTTCCCGGGAGCGAGCAGTACTTC. Its translation is CASSPLPGSEQYF.